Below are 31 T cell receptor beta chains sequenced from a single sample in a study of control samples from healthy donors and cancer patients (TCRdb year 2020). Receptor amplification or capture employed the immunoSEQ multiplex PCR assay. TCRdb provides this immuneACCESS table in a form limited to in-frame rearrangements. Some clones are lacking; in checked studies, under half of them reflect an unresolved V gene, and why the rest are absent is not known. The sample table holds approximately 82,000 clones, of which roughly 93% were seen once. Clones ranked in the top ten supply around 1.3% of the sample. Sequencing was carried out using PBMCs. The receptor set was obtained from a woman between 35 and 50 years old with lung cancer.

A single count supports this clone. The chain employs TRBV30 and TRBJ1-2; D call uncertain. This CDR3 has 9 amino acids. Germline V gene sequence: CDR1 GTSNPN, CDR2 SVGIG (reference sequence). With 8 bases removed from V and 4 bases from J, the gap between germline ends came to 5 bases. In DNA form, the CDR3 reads TGTGCCACCACCTATGGCTACACCTTC. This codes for CATTYGYTF.

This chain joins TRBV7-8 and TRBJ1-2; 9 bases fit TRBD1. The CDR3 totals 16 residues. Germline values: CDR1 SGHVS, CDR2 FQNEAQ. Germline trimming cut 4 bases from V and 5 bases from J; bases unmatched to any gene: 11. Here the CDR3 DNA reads TGTGCCAGCAGCTCAAGGGGACAGGGAGTGGGGTATGGCTACACCTTC. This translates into CASSSRGQGVGYGYTF.

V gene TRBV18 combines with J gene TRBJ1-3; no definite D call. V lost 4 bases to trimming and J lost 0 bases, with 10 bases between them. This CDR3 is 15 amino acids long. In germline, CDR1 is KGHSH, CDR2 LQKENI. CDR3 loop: CASSLQRSSGNTIYF. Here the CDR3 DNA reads TGTGCCAGCTCACTTCAGCGCTCCTCTGGAAACACCATATATTTT.

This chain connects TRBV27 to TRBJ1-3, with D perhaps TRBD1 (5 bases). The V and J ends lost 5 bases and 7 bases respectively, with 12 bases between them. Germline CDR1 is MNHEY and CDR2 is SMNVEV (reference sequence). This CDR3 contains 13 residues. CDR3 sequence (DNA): TGTGCCAGCAGTCCGAGTTGGGGCAACACCATATATTTT. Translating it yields CASSPSWGNTIYF.

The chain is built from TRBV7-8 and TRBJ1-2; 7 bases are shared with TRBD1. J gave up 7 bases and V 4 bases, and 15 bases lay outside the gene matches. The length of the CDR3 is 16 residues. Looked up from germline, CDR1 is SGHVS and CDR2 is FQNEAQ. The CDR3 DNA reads TGTGCCAGCAGCTCCCGGGGCCTACAGGGGTGGGGTGGCTACACCTTC. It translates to CASSSRGLQGWGGYTF.

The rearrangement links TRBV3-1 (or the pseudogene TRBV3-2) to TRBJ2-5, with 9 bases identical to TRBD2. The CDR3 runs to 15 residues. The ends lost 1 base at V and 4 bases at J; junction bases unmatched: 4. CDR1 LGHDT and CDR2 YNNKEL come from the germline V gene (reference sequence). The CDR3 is CASSQGASGVETQYF. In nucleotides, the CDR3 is TGTGCCAGCAGCCAAGGAGCTAGCGGGGTAGAGACCCAGTACTTC.

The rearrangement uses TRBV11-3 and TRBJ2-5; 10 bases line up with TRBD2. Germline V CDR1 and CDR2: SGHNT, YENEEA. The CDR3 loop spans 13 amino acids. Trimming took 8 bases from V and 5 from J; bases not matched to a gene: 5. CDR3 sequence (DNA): TGTGCCAGCGGCGATAGCGGGGGGGAGACCCAGTACTTC. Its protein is CASGDSGGETQYF.

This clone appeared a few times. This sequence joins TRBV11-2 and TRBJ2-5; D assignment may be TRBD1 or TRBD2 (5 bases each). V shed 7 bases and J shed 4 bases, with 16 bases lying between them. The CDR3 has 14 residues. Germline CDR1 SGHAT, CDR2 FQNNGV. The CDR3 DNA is TGTGCCAGCACCCTTGGGGGATCCCCAGAGACCCAGTACTTC. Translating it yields CASTLGGSPETQYF.

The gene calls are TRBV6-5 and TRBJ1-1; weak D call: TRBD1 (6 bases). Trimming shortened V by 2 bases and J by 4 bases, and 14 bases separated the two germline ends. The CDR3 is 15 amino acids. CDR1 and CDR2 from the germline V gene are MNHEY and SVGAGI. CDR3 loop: CASSYDGRGITEAFF. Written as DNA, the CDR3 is TGTGCCAGCAGTTACGACGGCAGGGGTATCACTGAAGCTTTCTTT.

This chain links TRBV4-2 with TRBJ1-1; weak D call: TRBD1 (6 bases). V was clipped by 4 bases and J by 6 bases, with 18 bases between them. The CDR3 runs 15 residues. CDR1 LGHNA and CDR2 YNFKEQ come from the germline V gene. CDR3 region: CASSPAGVLFAEAFF. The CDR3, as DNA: TGTGCCAGCAGCCCCGCAGGGGTGTTGTTCGCTGAAGCTTTCTTT.

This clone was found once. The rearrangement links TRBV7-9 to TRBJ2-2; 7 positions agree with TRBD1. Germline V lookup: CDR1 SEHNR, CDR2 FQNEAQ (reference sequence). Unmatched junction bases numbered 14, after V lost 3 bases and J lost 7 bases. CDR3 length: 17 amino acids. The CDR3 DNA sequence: TGTGCCAGCAGCTTGAGGGACAGCCCTCTCTATGGCGGGGAGCTGTTTTTT. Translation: CASSLRDSPLYGGELFF.

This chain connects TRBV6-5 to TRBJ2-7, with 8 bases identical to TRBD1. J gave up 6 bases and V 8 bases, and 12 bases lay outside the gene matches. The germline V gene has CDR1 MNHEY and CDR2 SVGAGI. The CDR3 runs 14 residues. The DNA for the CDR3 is TGTGCCAGCCGACAGGACAGGGCCCTCTCCGAGCAGTACTTC. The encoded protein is CASRQDRALSEQYF.

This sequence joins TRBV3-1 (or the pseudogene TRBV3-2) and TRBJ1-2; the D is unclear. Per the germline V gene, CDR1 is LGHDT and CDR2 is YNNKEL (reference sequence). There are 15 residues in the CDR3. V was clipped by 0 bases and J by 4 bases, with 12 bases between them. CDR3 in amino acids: CASSQDRRVAYGYTF. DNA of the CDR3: TGTGCCAGCAGCCAAGATCGAAGGGTCGCCTATGGCTACACCTTC.

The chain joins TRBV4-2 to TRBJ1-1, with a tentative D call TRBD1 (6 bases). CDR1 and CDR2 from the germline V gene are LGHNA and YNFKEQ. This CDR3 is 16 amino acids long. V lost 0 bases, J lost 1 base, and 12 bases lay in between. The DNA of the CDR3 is TGTGCCAGCAGCCAAGATCGGGGGGCCGGGAACACTGAAGCTTTCTTT. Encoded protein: CASSQDRGAGNTEAFF.

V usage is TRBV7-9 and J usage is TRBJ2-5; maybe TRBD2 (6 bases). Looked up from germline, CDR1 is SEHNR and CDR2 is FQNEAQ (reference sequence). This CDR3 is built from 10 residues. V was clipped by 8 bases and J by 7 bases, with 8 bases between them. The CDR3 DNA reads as TGTGCCAGCGGGGGAGGGACCCAGTACTTC. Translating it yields CASGGGTQYF.

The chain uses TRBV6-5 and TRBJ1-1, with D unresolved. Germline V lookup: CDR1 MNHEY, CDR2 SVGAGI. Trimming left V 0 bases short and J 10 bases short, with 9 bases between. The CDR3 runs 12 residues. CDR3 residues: CASSYSEGSAFF. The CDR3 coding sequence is TGTGCCAGCAGTTACTCGGAAGGATCAGCTTTCTTT.

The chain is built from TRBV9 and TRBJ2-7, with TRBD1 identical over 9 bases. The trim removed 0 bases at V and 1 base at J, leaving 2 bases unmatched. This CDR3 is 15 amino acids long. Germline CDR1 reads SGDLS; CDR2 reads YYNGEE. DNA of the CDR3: TGTGCCAGCAGCGTAGAGGGGACAGGGTCCTACGAGCAGTACTTC. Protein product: CASSVEGTGSYEQYF.

CDR3: CASSVAPAGGTDTQYF. The CDR3 region has the DNA TGTGCCAGCAGCGTAGCTCCCGCGGGGGGCACAGATACGCAGTATTTT. The genes are TRBV9 and TRBJ2-3, with TRBD2 identical over 7 bases. Germline V gene sequence: CDR1 SGDLS, CDR2 YYNGEE. This CDR3 region has 16 residues. The V gene end was trimmed by 0 bases and the J gene end by 1 base; junction bases not matched to a gene: 5.

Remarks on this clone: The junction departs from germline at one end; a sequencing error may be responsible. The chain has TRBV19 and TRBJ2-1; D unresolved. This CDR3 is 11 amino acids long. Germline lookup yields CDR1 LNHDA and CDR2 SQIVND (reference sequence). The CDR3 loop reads CASRIVGEQFF. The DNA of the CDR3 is TGTGCCAGTAGGATAGTGGGAGAGCAGTTCTTC. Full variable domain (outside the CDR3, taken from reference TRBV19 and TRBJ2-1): DGGITQSPKYLFRKEGQNVTLSCEQNLNHDAMYWYRQDPGQGLRLIYYSQIVNDFQKGDIAEGYSVSREKKESFPLTVTSAQKNPTAFYLCASRIVGEQFFGPGTRLTVL.

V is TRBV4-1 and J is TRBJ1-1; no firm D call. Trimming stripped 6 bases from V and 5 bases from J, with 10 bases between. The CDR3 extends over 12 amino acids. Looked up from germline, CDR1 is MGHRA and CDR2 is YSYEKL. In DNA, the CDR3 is TGCGCCAGCAGTCGAACCGGGACTGAAGCTTTCTTT. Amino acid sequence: CASSRTGTEAFF.

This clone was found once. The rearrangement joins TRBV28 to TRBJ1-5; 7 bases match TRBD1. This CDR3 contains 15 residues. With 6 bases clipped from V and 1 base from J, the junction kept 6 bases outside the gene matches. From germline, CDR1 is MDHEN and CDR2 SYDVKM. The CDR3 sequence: CASRGGQASNQPQHF. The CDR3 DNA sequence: TGTGCCAGCAGGGGTGGACAGGCAAGCAATCAGCCCCAGCATTTT.

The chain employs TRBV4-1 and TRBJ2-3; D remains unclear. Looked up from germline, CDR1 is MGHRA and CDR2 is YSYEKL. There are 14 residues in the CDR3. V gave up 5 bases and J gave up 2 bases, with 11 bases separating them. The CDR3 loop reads CASSWALNTDTQYF. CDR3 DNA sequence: TGCGCCAGCAGCTGGGCGTTAAACACAGATACGCAGTATTTT.

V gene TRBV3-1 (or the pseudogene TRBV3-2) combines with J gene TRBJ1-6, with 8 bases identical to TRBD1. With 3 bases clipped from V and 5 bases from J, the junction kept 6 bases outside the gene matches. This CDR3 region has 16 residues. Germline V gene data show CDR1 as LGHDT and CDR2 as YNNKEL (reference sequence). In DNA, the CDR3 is TGTGCCAGCAGCCACCTCGCAGGGGGCAATAATTCACCCCTCCACTTT. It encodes CASSHLAGGNNSPLHF.

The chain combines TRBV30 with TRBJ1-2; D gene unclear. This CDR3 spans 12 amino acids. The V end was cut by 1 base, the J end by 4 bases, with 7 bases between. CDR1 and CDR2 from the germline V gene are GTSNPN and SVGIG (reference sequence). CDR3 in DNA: TGTGCCTGGAGTGGGACGTCCTATGGCTACACCTTC. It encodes CAWSGTSYGYTF.

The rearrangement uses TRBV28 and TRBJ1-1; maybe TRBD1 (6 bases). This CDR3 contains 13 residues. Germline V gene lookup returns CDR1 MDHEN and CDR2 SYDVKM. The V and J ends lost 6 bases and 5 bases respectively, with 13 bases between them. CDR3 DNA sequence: TGTGCCAGCAGGCGACGAGGGGGAACTGAAGCTTTCTTT. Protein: CASRRRGGTEAFF.

Here the CDR3 reads CASSTTRVHTDTQYF. CDR3 nucleotides: TGTGCCAGCAGTACGACTCGGGTTCACACAGATACGCAGTATTTT. The V call is TRBV28, the J call TRBJ2-3; D remains ambiguous. The ends were cut back, 5 bases at V and 2 bases at J, with 14 bases in the middle. The CDR3 has 15 amino acids. CDR1 is MDHEN and CDR2 is SYDVKM in the germline V gene.

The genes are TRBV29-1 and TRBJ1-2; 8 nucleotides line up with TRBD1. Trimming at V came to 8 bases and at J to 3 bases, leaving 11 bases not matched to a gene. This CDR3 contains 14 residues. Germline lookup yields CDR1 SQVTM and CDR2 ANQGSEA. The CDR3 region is CSLNNRGSDYGYTF. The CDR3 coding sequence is TGCAGCCTCAACAACAGGGGGTCTGACTATGGCTACACCTTC. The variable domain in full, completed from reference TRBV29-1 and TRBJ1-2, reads SAVISQKPSRDICQRGTSLTIQCQVDSQVTMMFWYRQQPGQSLTLIATANQGSEATYESGFVIDKFPISRPNLTFSTLTVSNMSPEDSSIYLCSLNNRGSDYGYTFGSGTRLTVV.

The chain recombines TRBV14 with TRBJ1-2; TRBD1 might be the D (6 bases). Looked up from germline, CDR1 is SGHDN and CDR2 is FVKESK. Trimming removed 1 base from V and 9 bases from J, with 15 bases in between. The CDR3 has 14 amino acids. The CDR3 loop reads CASSQAGAPMSYTF. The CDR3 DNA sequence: TGTGCCAGCAGCCAAGCAGGGGCCCCTATGAGCTACACCTTC.

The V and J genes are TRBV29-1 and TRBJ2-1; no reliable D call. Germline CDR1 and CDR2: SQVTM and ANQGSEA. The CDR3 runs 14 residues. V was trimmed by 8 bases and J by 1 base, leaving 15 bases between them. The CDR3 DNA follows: TGCAGCTTCCTGGCCCCCGGGTCCTACAATGAGCAGTTCTTC. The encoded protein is CSFLAPGSYNEQFF.

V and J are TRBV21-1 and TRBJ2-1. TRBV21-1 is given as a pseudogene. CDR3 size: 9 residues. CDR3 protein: CATYNEQFF. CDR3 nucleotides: TGTGCCACCTACAATGAGCAGTTCTTC.

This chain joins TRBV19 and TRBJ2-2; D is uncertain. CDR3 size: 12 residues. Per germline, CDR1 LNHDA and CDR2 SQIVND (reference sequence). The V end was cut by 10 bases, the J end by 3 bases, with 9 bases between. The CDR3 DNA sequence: TGTGCCACAACTAAGTACACCGGGGAGCTGTTTTTT. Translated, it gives CATTKYTGELFF.